Listed here are 2 T cell receptor beta chains from one sample, sequenced in a study of early T cells in non-severe SARS-CoV-2 infection (dated by TCRdb to 2020 to 2022). The library was obtained by 5' RACE. The sequencing machine was a NextSeq 500. Using fastp at Q25 and MiXCR, TCRdb reprocessed the public reads and kept productive beta chains. For every CDR3 protein sequence, its rows merge into one entry that carries the most common genes and DNA. For this sample there are tens of thousands of distinct CDR3 sequences; approximately 14% appear just once. Together, the top ten hold roughly 6.5% of the sample. The source material was whole blood. The receptor source for this set is an adult who was a healthcare worker with PCR-confirmed SARS-CoV-2 infection or an uninfected control (not recorded which).

The chain couples TRBV5-1 to TRBJ1-2; D not certain. V shed 2 bases and J shed 7 bases, with 21 bases lying between them. The CDR3 is 16 residues long. Germline CDR1 reads SGHRS; CDR2 reads YFSETQ. The CDR3 DNA reads as TGCGCCAGCAGCTTAATGACATCCGGCCAGTCGGGTGGCTACACCTTC. Encoded protein: CASSLMTSGQSGGYTF.

V gene TRBV5-6 combines with J gene TRBJ2-2; D may be TRBD2 (6 bases). Germline CDR1 SGHDT, CDR2 YYEEEE. The CDR3 totals 14 residues. The V gene lost 4 bases and the J gene lost 4 bases, with 11 bases spanning the gap. The CDR3 coding sequence is TGTGCCAGCAGCCGGGACTTAGCCACCGGGGAGCTGTTTTTT. Protein product: CASSRDLATGELFF.